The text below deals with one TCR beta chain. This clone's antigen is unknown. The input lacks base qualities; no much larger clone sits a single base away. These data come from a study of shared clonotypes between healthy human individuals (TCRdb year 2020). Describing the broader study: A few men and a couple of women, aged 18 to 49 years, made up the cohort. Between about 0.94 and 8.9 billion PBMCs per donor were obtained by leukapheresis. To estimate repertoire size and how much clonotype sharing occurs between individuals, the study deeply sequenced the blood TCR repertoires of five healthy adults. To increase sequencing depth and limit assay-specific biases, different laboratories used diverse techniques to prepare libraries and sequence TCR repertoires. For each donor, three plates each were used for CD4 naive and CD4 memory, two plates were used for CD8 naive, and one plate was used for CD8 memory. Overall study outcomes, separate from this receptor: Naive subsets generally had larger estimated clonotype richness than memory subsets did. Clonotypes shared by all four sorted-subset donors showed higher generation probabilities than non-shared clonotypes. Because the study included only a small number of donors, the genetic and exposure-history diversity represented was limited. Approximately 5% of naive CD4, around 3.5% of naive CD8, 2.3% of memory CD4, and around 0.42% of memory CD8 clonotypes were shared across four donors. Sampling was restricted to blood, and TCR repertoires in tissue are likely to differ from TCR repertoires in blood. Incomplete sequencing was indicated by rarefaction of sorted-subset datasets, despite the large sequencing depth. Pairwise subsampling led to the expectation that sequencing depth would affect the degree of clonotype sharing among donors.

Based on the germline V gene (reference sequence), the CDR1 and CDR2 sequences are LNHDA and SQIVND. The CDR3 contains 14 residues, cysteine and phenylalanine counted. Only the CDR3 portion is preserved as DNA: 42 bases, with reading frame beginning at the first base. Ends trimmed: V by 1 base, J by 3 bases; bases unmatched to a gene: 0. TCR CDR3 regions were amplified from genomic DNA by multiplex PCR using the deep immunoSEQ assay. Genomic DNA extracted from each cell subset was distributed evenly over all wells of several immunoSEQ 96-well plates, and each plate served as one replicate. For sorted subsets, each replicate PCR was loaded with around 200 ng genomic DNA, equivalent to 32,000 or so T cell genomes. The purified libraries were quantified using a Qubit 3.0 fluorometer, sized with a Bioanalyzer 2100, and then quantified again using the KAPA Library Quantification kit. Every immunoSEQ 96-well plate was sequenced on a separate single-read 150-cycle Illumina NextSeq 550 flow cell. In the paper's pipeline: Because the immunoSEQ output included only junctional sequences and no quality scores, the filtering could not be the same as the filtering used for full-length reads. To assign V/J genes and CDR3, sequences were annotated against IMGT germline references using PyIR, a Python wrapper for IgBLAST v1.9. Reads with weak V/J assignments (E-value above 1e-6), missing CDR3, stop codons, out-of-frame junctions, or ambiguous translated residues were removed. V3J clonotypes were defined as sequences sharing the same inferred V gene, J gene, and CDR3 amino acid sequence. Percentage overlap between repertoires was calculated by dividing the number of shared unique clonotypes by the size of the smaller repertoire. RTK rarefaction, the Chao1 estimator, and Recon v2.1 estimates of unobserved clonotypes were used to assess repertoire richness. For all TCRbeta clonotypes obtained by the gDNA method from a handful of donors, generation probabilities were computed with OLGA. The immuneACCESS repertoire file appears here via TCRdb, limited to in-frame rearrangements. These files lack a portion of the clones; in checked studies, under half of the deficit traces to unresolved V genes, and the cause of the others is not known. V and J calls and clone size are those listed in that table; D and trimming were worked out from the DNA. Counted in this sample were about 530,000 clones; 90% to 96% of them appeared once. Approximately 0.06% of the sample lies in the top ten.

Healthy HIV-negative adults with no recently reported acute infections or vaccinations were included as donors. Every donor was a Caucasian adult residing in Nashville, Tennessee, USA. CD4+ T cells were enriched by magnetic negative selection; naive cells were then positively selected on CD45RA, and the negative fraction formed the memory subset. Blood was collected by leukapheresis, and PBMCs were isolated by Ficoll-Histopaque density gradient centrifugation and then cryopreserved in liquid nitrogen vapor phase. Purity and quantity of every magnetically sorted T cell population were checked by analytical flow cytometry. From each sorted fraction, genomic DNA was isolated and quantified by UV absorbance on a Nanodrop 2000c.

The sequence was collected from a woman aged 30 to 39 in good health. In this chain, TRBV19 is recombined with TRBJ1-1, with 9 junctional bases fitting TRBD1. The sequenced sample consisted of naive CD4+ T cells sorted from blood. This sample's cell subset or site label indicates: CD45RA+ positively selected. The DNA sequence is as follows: TGTGCCAGTAGTATAGGGGACAGGGACACTGAAGCTTTCTTT. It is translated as CASSIGDRDTEAFF.